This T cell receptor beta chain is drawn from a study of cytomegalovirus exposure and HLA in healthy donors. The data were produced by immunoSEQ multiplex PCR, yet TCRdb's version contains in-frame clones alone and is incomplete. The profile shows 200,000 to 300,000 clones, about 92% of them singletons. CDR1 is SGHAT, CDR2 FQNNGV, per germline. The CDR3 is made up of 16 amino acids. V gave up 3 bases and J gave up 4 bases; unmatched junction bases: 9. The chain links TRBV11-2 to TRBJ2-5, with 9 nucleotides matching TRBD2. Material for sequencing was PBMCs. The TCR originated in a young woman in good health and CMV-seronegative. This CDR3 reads CASSFISGSGPETQYF. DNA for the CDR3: TGTGCCAGCAGCTTCATTAGCGGGAGCGGTCCAGAGACCCAGTACTTC.